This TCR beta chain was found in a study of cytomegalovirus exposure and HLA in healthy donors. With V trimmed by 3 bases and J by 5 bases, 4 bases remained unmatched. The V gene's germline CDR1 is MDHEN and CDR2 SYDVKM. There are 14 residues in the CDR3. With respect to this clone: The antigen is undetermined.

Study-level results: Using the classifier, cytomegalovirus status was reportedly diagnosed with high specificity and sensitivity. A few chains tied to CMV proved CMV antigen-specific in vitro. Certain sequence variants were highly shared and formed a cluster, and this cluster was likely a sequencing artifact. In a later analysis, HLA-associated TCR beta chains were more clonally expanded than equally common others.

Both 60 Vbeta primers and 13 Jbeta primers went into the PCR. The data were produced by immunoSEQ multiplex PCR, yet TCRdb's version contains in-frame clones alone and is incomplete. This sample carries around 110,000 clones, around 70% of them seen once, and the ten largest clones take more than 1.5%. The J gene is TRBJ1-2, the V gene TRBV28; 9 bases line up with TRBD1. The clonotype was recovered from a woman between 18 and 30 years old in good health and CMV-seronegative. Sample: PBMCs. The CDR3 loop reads CASSLRQGGYGYTF. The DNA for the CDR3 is TGTGCCAGCAGTTTGAGACAGGGGGGGTATGGCTACACCTTC.